This T cell receptor (beta chain) was recorded in a study of chemoradiotherapy in HPV16-positive cancers. Study observations and caveats: Candidate HPV-specific clones and E7-related TCR motifs grew in tumor during treatment. In HPV16-positive patients, HPV-responsive T-cell expansion tracked better recurrence-free survival. Functional assays defining HPV-specific T cells used only a couple of HPV16-positive patients.

Comment on this clone: What it binds is unknown.

Repeated repertoire sampling spanned the course of chemoradiotherapy. Assay: immunoSEQ multiplex PCR; the TCRdb copy retains only in-frame clones and omits some. This sample has about 53,000 clones, with 90% found just once. Germline assignment: CDR1 MDHEN and CDR2 SYDVKM. The CDR3 length is 14 residues. V lost 4 bases, J lost 0 bases, and 9 bases lay in between. The chain joins TRBV28 to TRBJ2-5; D is unresolved. This TCR was sampled from a human donor with HPV-associated anogenital cancer. The source was blood, collected from a patient who underwent chemoradiotherapy. In DNA, the CDR3 is TGTGCCAGCAGTTCCACGGCATACCAAGAGACCCAGTACTTC. Translated: CASSSTAYQETQYF.